A selection of T cell receptor beta chains follows, all from one sample in a study of regulatory and conventional T cells in RAG deficiency. Measured with immunoSEQ multiplex PCR; TCRdb has only the in-frame clones, and not every one. The profile shows fewer than 35,000 clones, 89% of them singletons. This same sample was also taken into another study, of regulatory T cells.

Sequenced material: CD8+ T cells sorted from blood. All receptors derive from a human donor in good health. CDR3s include the opening cysteine and the closing phenylalanine or tryptophan. The D gene is left open where the match is weak. The size entry is marked missing in some rows and otherwise reads once, few, many or a size class.

v_call: TRBV28
d_call: -
j_call: TRBJ1-6
clone_size: few
cdr3_nt: TGTGCCAGCAGTTTACAGGGTTCACCCCTCCACTTT
cdr3_aa: CASSLQGSPLHF

v_call: TRBV7-2
d_call: -
j_call: TRBJ1-1
clone_size: few
cdr3_nt: TGTGCCAGCAGCCCACTGGCGGTGGTAGGGTATAACTCATGGGCTTTCTTT
cdr3_aa: CASSPLAVVGYNSWAFF

v_call: TRBV6-6
d_call: -
j_call: TRBJ1-1
clone_size: once
cdr3_nt: TGTGCCAGCAGGGGACCTTTTAACACTGAAGCTTTCTTT
cdr3_aa: CASRGPFNTEAFF

v_call: TRBV30
d_call: TRBD1
j_call: TRBJ1-1
clone_size: -
cdr3_nt: TGTGCCTGGGGGACAGCTTCTGAAGCTTTCTTT
cdr3_aa: CAWGTASEAFF

v_call: TRBV27
d_call: -
j_call: TRBJ1-5
clone_size: once
cdr3_nt: TGTGCCTGGCCACAAACTTATCAGCCCCAGCATTTT
cdr3_aa: CAWPQTYQPQHF

v_call: TRBV10-2
d_call: TRBD1
j_call: TRBJ2-5
clone_size: -
cdr3_nt: TGCGCCAGCAAAACCGGGACAGGGTTCGGGGAGACCCAGTACTTC
cdr3_aa: CASKTGTGFGETQYF

v_call: TRBV13
d_call: -
j_call: TRBJ1-1
clone_size: -
cdr3_nt: TGTGCCAGCAGCCATACAGTAAACACTGAAGCTTTCTTT
cdr3_aa: CASSHTVNTEAFF

v_call: TRBV5-1
d_call: -
j_call: TRBJ1-1
clone_size: -
cdr3_nt: TGCGCCAGCAGTTCGGTGCTGATGAACACTGAAGCTTTCTTT
cdr3_aa: CASSSVLMNTEAFF

v_call: TRBV10-1
d_call: -
j_call: TRBJ1-1
clone_size: -
cdr3_nt: TGCGCCAGCAGTGACGCCATGAACACTGAAGCTTTCTTT
cdr3_aa: CASSDAMNTEAFF

v_call: TRBV15
d_call: -
j_call: TRBJ2-7
clone_size: -
cdr3_nt: TGTGCTACCCAGCAGGACCGGGGTAAGGGGCTCGAGCAGTACTTC
cdr3_aa: CATQQDRGKGLEQYF

v_call: TRBV12-5
d_call: TRBD1
j_call: TRBJ1-2
clone_size: -
cdr3_nt: TGTGCTAGTGTACTCGACGTTTCGGGACAGGGGAACGGCTACACCTTC
cdr3_aa: CASVLDVSGQGNGYTF

v_call: TRBV5-4
d_call: -
j_call: TRBJ1-2
clone_size: -
cdr3_nt: TGTGCCAGCAGACCGCGACAGGAGATTAGGGGCTACACCTTC
cdr3_aa: CASRPRQEIRGYTF

v_call: TRBV6-1
d_call: -
j_call: TRBJ1-2
clone_size: -
cdr3_nt: TGTGCCAGTCGGGCGGAGCCTAACTATGGCTACACCTTC
cdr3_aa: CASRAEPNYGYTF

v_call: TRBV18
d_call: -
j_call: TRBJ2-7
clone_size: -
cdr3_nt: TGTGCCAGCTCACGGGGGGACAGAGCCTACGAGCAGTACTTC
cdr3_aa: CASSRGDRAYEQYF

v_call: TRBV5-1
d_call: TRBD1
j_call: TRBJ1-2
clone_size: -
cdr3_nt: TGCGCCAGCAGCTTGGGGACAGGGAACTATGGCTACACCTTC
cdr3_aa: CASSLGTGNYGYTF

v_call: TRBV4-1
d_call: TRBD1
j_call: TRBJ1-2
clone_size: -
cdr3_nt: TGCGCCAGCAGCCAAGGACAGGGGGCGAGTGGCTACACCTTC
cdr3_aa: CASSQGQGASGYTF

v_call: TRBV10-2
d_call: -
j_call: TRBJ2-7
clone_size: -
cdr3_nt: TGCGCCAGCAGTCTGACCTCCTACGAGCAGTACTTC
cdr3_aa: CASSLTSYEQYF

v_call: TRBV6-1
d_call: -
j_call: TRBJ1-1
clone_size: -
cdr3_nt: TGTGCCAGCAGTGAAGTCCTGAACACTGAAGCTTTCTTT
cdr3_aa: CASSEVLNTEAFF

v_call: TRBV5-4
d_call: -
j_call: TRBJ1-2
clone_size: -
cdr3_nt: TGTGCCAGCAGCAGGCCGCCCTATGGCTACACCTTC
cdr3_aa: CASSRPPYGYTF

v_call: TRBV6-1
d_call: -
j_call: TRBJ2-7
clone_size: -
cdr3_nt: TGTGCCAGCAGTGTAGATACAGGGTCGGCTTCCAAGCAGTACTTC
cdr3_aa: CASSVDTGSASKQYF

v_call: TRBV30
d_call: -
j_call: TRBJ1-2
clone_size: -
cdr3_nt: TGTGCCTGGAGTGAAGACAGCTATGGCTACACCTTC
cdr3_aa: CAWSEDSYGYTF

v_call: TRBV5-4
d_call: -
j_call: TRBJ1-1
clone_size: -
cdr3_nt: TGTGCCAGCAGCTTGGGGCAGGGGTTGAACACTGAAGCTTTCTTT
cdr3_aa: CASSLGQGLNTEAFF

v_call: TRBV6-5
d_call: -
j_call: TRBJ2-7
clone_size: -
cdr3_nt: TGTGCCAGCAGTAACCCCCCGACTAGTACCCACGAGCAGTACTTC
cdr3_aa: CASSNPPTSTHEQYF

v_call: TRBV29-1
d_call: -
j_call: TRBJ2-1
clone_size: once
cdr3_nt: TGCAGCGTGTTAGACAATGAGCAGTTCTTC
cdr3_aa: CSVLDNEQFF

v_call: TRBV30
d_call: TRBD1
j_call: TRBJ2-2
clone_size: -
cdr3_nt: TGTGCCTGCCGGGACAGCTGGAACACCGGGGAGCTGTTTTTT
cdr3_aa: CACRDSWNTGELFF

v_call: TRBV28
d_call: TRBD2
j_call: TRBJ2-7
clone_size: -
cdr3_nt: TGTGCCGGTACCCCGGGGGGTAGTTACGAGCAGTACTTC
cdr3_aa: CAGTPGGSYEQYF

v_call: TRBV5-4
d_call: -
j_call: TRBJ2-7
clone_size: -
cdr3_nt: TGTGCCAGCAGCTCACCTATTGGGACAAACTCCTACGAGCAGTACTTC
cdr3_aa: CASSSPIGTNSYEQYF

v_call: TRBV2
d_call: TRBD2
j_call: TRBJ2-2
clone_size: -
cdr3_nt: TGTGCCAGCAGTGAAGTCGCAGGAGCGGGGGGGGAGCTGTTTTTT
cdr3_aa: CASSEVAGAGGELFF

v_call: TRBV27
d_call: -
j_call: TRBJ2-7
clone_size: -
cdr3_nt: TGTGCCAGCAGTACTACGCTGAACTACGAGCAGTACTTC
cdr3_aa: CASSTTLNYEQYF

v_call: TRBV30
d_call: -
j_call: TRBJ2-4
clone_size: -
cdr3_nt: TGTGCCTGGAGTAGATCTAGGGGTAGTAAAAACATTCAGTACTTC
cdr3_aa: CAWSRSRGSKNIQYF

v_call: TRBV5-4
d_call: TRBD1
j_call: TRBJ2-7
clone_size: -
cdr3_nt: TGTGCCAGCAGCTTTGAGGGGGCAGGGGAGCAGTACTTC
cdr3_aa: CASSFEGAGEQYF

v_call: TRBV7-9
d_call: TRBD1
j_call: TRBJ1-5
clone_size: -
cdr3_nt: TGTGCCAGCAGCCCCGGGACAGGGGTGAATCAGCCCCAGCATTTT
cdr3_aa: CASSPGTGVNQPQHF

v_call: TRBV30
d_call: -
j_call: TRBJ2-3
clone_size: -
cdr3_nt: TGTGCCTGGAACCCTAGACACACAGATACGCAGTATTTT
cdr3_aa: CAWNPRHTDTQYF

v_call: TRBV30
d_call: TRBD1
j_call: TRBJ1-2
clone_size: -
cdr3_nt: TGTGCCTGTCCGGGACAGGGGGCTGTAGGCTACACCTTC
cdr3_aa: CACPGQGAVGYTF

v_call: TRBV6-1
d_call: -
j_call: TRBJ1-1
clone_size: -
cdr3_nt: TGTGCCAGCAGCCTCTTGCCAGGGTTCGACACTGAAGCTTTCTTT
cdr3_aa: CASSLLPGFDTEAFF

v_call: TRBV7-3
d_call: TRBD1
j_call: TRBJ2-7
clone_size: -
cdr3_nt: TGTGCCAGCAGCTTAAGGCCAGGGGGCTACGAGCAGTACTTC
cdr3_aa: CASSLRPGGYEQYF

v_call: TRBV28
d_call: TRBD1
j_call: TRBJ1-5
clone_size: -
cdr3_nt: TGTGCCAGCAGTTCCGGGACAGGAGGGCAGCCCCAGCATTTT
cdr3_aa: CASSSGTGGQPQHF

v_call: TRBV16
d_call: -
j_call: TRBJ2-7
clone_size: -
cdr3_nt: TGTGCCAGCAGCCCAAGGACAGACTACGAGCAGTACTTC
cdr3_aa: CASSPRTDYEQYF

v_call: TRBV6-1
d_call: -
j_call: TRBJ2-7
clone_size: few
cdr3_nt: TGTGCCAGCAGTGGGACAGCGGGCTACGAGCAGTACTTC
cdr3_aa: CASSGTAGYEQYF

v_call: TRBV7-9
d_call: TRBD2
j_call: TRBJ2-1
clone_size: -
cdr3_nt: TGTGCCAGCAGCCCCCAAGGGGGGGGTAGCGGGGCAGGCAATGAGCAGTTCTTC
cdr3_aa: CASSPQGGGSGAGNEQFF

v_call: TRBV7-6
d_call: -
j_call: TRBJ2-7
clone_size: few
cdr3_nt: TGTGCCAGCAGCCCCCGGGACTCCTCCTACGAGCAGTACTTC
cdr3_aa: CASSPRDSSYEQYF

v_call: TRBV2
d_call: -
j_call: TRBJ2-7
clone_size: once
cdr3_nt: TGTGCCACCCGGAGGGACAACTCCTACGAGCAGTACTTC
cdr3_aa: CATRRDNSYEQYF

v_call: TRBV27
d_call: -
j_call: TRBJ2-3
clone_size: -
cdr3_nt: TGTGCCAGCAGTATCACCATAGGGGATACGCAGTATTTT
cdr3_aa: CASSITIGDTQYF

v_call: TRBV6-1
d_call: -
j_call: TRBJ2-5
clone_size: -
cdr3_nt: TGTGCCAGCAGTGGATCTACGGAGGCGGTACAAGAGACCCAGTACTTC
cdr3_aa: CASSGSTEAVQETQYF

v_call: TRBV9
d_call: TRBD2
j_call: TRBJ2-2
clone_size: -
cdr3_nt: TGTGCCAGCAGCCACCACCCGACTAGCGGGGGGTCTCCCGGGGAGCTGTTTTTT
cdr3_aa: CASSHHPTSGGSPGELFF

v_call: TRBV5-1
d_call: -
j_call: TRBJ2-1
clone_size: -
cdr3_nt: TGCGCCAGCAGCTCCTCAATTCCTGGGGGACTGATCTCCTACAATGAGCAGTTCTTC
cdr3_aa: CASSSSIPGGLISYNEQFF

v_call: TRBV6-5
d_call: -
j_call: TRBJ1-5
clone_size: -
cdr3_nt: TGTGCCAGCAGTTACTCGGGTATTAGCAATCAGCCCCAGCATTTT
cdr3_aa: CASSYSGISNQPQHF

v_call: TRBV11-3
d_call: -
j_call: TRBJ2-1
clone_size: -
cdr3_nt: TGTGCCAGCAGCGCCGATAGGGAGCAGTTCTTC
cdr3_aa: CASSADREQFF